This T cell receptor (beta chain) was found in a study of tumor-infiltrating lymphocytes in oesophageal squamous cell carcinoma. Within the sample, this clonotype is medium-sized. One entry per CDR3 protein, called by TCRdb with MiXCR from the PCR reads. The profile shows approximately 15,000 distinct CDR3 sequences, around 52% of them singletons. CDR1 and CDR2 from the germline V gene are SEHNR and FQNEAQ (reference sequence). The germline V and J ends were trimmed by 5 bases and 7 bases, with 21 bases remaining between them. The length of the CDR3 is 15 residues. V and J are TRBV7-9 and TRBJ2-7; TRBD2 is a possible D gene (5 bases). The sequenced sample consisted of esophageal tumor tissue. The receptor was derived from a male donor with esophageal squamous cell carcinoma. The CDR3 DNA reads as TGTGCCAGCAGCCTTGGAATTAGCGCCGCCTGGGAGCAGTACTTC. Translation: CASSLGISAAWEQYF.